The 16 T cell receptor beta chains reported below all come from one sample, sequenced in a study of shared clonotypes between healthy human individuals. The method was immunoSEQ multiplex PCR; TCRdb's version includes in-frame clones alone and lacks a portion of them. Counted here are about 1.1 million clones, approximately 75% occurring once; the ten biggest clones make up about 0.89%. Input material: memory CD4+ T cells from PBMCs. Noted subset: CD45RA-negative fraction. The receptor set was obtained from a man younger than 30 in good health. Some clones in this sample may be carry-over from other donors' samples.

The V call is TRBV27, the J call TRBJ1-1, with TRBD1 identical over 8 bases. The CDR3 is 14 amino acids. Germline V CDR1 and CDR2: MNHEY, SMNVEV (reference sequence). J lost 4 bases, V lost 5 bases, and 6 bases had no gene match. CDR3 coding DNA: TGTGCCAGCAGTCTACAACAGGGGGTCACTGAAGCTTTCTTT. The encoded protein is CASSLQQGVTEAFF.

V usage is TRBV3-2 and J usage is TRBJ2-5. TRBV3-2 is given as a pseudogene. The CDR3 spans 9 residues. CDR3 sequence reads: CKCVETQYF. CDR3 nucleotide sequence: TGTAAGTGTGTAGAGACCCAGTACTTC.

The chain combines TRBV5-1 with TRBJ1-1; maybe TRBD1 (5 bases). Between the trimmed V and J ends, which lost 4 bases and 8 bases, there was a span of 15 bases. CDR1 SGHRS and CDR2 YFSETQ come from the germline V gene. The CDR3 is 13 amino acids. CDR3 sequence reads: CASSPHTGPEAFF. The DNA for the CDR3 is TGCGCCAGCAGCCCCCACACAGGTCCGGAAGCTTTCTTT.

V usage is TRBV6-5 and J usage is TRBJ2-3; TRBD1 might be the D (6 bases). The CDR3 sequence is 15 residues long. CDR1 is MNHEY, CDR2 SVGAGI, per germline. V was clipped by 4 bases and J by 2 bases, with 13 bases between them. CDR3 bases: TGTGCCAGCAGTTCCCAGGGGCGACCCACAGATACGCAGTATTTT. Encoded protein: CASSSQGRPTDTQYF.

The chain combines TRBV19 with TRBJ2-1; TRBD2 matches 9 bases. This CDR3 region has 16 residues. CDR1 is LNHDA, CDR2 SQIVND, per germline (reference sequence). With 6 bases clipped from V and 7 bases from J, the junction kept 13 bases outside the gene matches. CDR3 DNA sequence: TGTGCCAGTAGCTCCGTGGCAGGACTAGCGAGTAATGAGCAGTTCTTC. Protein product: CASSSVAGLASNEQFF.

The J gene is TRBJ2-7, the V gene TRBV28, with D possibly called TRBD1 or TRBD2 (5 bases each). From germline, CDR1 is MDHEN and CDR2 SYDVKM. With 2 bases removed from V and 6 bases from J, the gap between germline ends came to 11 bases. The CDR3 runs to 13 residues. The CDR3 spells CASSLGDRREQYF. CDR3 DNA: TGTGCCAGCAGTTTAGGGGACCGACGCGAGCAGTACTTC.

This clone was observed at least ten times. Other nucleotide sequences in the sample specify the same CDR3. The rearrangement joins TRBV11-2 to TRBJ2-1; D is ambiguous. CDR3 length: 14 amino acids. Trimming shortened V by 3 bases and J by 4 bases, and 10 bases separated the two germline ends. Germline V lookup: CDR1 SGHAT, CDR2 FQNNGV. The CDR3 reads CASSFSGSYNEQFF. CDR3 coding DNA: TGTGCCAGCAGCTTCTCGGGTTCATACAATGAGCAGTTCTTC. The variable domain in full, completed from reference TRBV11-2 and TRBJ2-1, reads EAGVAQSPRYKIIEKRQSVAFWCNPISGHATLYWYQQILGQGPKLLIQFQNNGVVDDSQLPKDRFSAERLKGVDSTLKIQPAKLEDSAVYLCASSFSGSYNEQFFGPGTRLTVL.

A single count supports this clone. The chain joins TRBV19 to TRBJ2-5, with a tentative D call TRBD2 (5 bases). Per germline, CDR1 LNHDA and CDR2 SQIVND (reference sequence). CDR3 length equals 13 residues. V lost 4 bases and J 5 bases, leaving 11 bases between the germline ends. The CDR3 DNA sequence: TGTGCCAGTAGTACCATGACGGGGGAGACCCAGTACTTC. The encoded protein is CASSTMTGETQYF.

The rearrangement links TRBV10-1 to TRBJ1-4, with 9 positions matching TRBD1. This CDR3 contains 15 residues. Germline V gene sequence: CDR1 WNHNN, CDR2 SYGVQD (reference sequence). With 8 bases clipped from V and 11 bases from J, the junction kept 15 bases outside the gene matches. The chain's CDR3 is CASRGFGQGIWKLFF. CDR3 sequence (DNA): TGCGCCAGCCGGGGTTTCGGACAGGGGATATGGAAACTGTTTTTT.

The chain recombines TRBV7-3 with TRBJ1-5, with 8 positions matching TRBD1. With V trimmed by 5 bases and J by 0 bases, 6 bases remained unmatched. Germline CDR1 reads SGHTA; CDR2 reads FQGTGA. The CDR3 loop spans 16 amino acids. The CDR3 reads CASSPRTGYSNQPQHF. The CDR3 coding sequence is TGTGCCAGCAGCCCGAGGACAGGGTATAGCAATCAGCCCCAGCATTTT. Combining the CDR3 with reference TRBV7-3 and TRBJ1-5 gives the whole variable domain GAGVSQTPSNKVTEKGKYVELRCDPISGHTALYWYRQSLGQGPEFLIYFQGTGAADDSGLPNDRFFAVRPEGSVSTLKIQRTERGDSAVYLCASSPRTGYSNQPQHFGDGTRLSIL.

V usage is TRBV13 and J usage is TRBJ1-1; D gene uncertain. Trimming stripped 2 bases from V and 1 base from J, with 11 bases between. Germline-derived CDR1 and CDR2 are PRHDT and FYEKMQ (reference sequence). This CDR3 contains 15 residues. The CDR3 is CASSLRARSNTEAFF. CDR3 DNA: TGTGCCAGCAGCTTAAGAGCACGGTCGAACACTGAAGCTTTCTTT.

V and J are TRBV6-1 and TRBJ1-2; no clear D gene. Germline assignment: CDR1 MNHNS and CDR2 SASEGT. The V end lost 0 bases, the J end lost 6 bases, and 8 bases lay between the germline ends. This CDR3 contains 13 residues. This CDR3 reads CASSEAYIHGYTF. The DNA of the CDR3 is TGTGCCAGCAGTGAAGCGTACATCCATGGCTACACCTTC.

The rearrangement joins TRBV29-1 to TRBJ2-3; TRBD2 aligns across 10 bases. With V trimmed by 4 bases and J by 5 bases, 9 bases remained unmatched. The length of the CDR3 is 15 residues. Per the germline V gene, CDR1 is SQVTM and CDR2 is ANQGSEA. The CDR3 protein is CSVGKAGGFGDTQYF. CDR3 in DNA: TGCAGCGTTGGGAAAGCGGGAGGGTTCGGAGATACGCAGTATTTT.

This clone was recorded only once. The chain employs TRBV13 and TRBJ2-7, with D maybe TRBD2 (6 bases). V was cut by 2 bases and J by 6 bases, with 14 bases left in between. There are 14 residues in the CDR3. Germline CDR1 and CDR2: PRHDT and FYEKMQ (reference sequence). Written as DNA, the CDR3 is TGTGCCAGCAGCTTATCGGGAGTATCGGGCGAGCAGTACTTC. Amino acids: CASSLSGVSGEQYF.

The chain carries TRBV28 and TRBJ1-5; no reliable D call. V was clipped by 7 bases and J by 4 bases, with 11 bases between them. The CDR3 length is 13 residues. Germline assignment: CDR1 MDHEN and CDR2 SYDVKM. The CDR3 spells CASIGERNQPQHF. CDR3 DNA sequence: TGTGCCAGCATAGGCGAGAGAAATCAGCCCCAGCATTTT.

CDR3 region: CASSWTGTYQETQYF. The CDR3 nucleotides read TGTGCCAGCAGCTGGACAGGGACGTACCAAGAGACCCAGTACTTC. The chain couples TRBV6-1 to TRBJ2-5; 8 nucleotides align to TRBD1. V lost 6 bases, J lost 0 bases, and 6 bases stayed unmatched. The length of the CDR3 is 15 residues. Germline V gene sequence: CDR1 MNHNS, CDR2 SASEGT.